One T cell receptor (beta chain) is described in this entry. The antigen is undetermined. V lost 5 bases and J lost 0, with 10 bases in between. Looked up from germline, CDR1 is SEHNR and CDR2 is FQNEAQ (reference sequence). This CDR3 has 15 residues. This specimen comes from a study of shared clonotypes between healthy human individuals. This table comes from immunoSEQ multiplex PCR, and its TCRdb copy is limited to in-frame clones, with some not included. The profile shows about 2.1 million clones, about 92% of them singletons. Naivety among CD8 cells was defined by CD45RO negativity and positive CCR7 selection, thereby excluding terminally differentiated effector memory CD45RA+ cells. Notes on the study in general: The expectation was that sequencing depth would affect clonotype sharing among donors. Naive CD4 clonotypes overlapped across a handful of donors at approximately 4.5%.

This chain joins TRBV7-9 and TRBJ2-2; D remains unclear. The TCR comes from a man aged 18 to 35 in good health. Some clones in this sample may be carry-over from other donors' samples. The specimen was naive CD8+ T cells from PBMCs. The CDR3 DNA reads TGTGCCAGCAGCAAAACAGACCCGAACACCGGGGAGCTGTTTTTT. It translates to CASSKTDPNTGELFF.